These T cell receptor beta chains were read from a single sample in a study of T cell clonotyping in hematopoietic cell transplantation. The table came from immunoSEQ multiplex PCR; TCRdb's copy has only in-frame clones and leaves some out. The sample has fewer than 70,000 clones; about 93% are singletons. Material: peripheral blood mononuclear cells. Every receptor here comes from a man aged 45-60 years in good health. Some clones in this sample may be carry-over from other donors' samples. Each CDR3 is given with its conserved first and last residue. A D gene is named only where the DNA matches it firmly. The size of a clone is reported for some rows only, either as once, few or many, or as a class for expanded clones.

TRBV5-5,-,-,TRBJ2-7,TGTGCCAGCAGCTTGGGTCAGGGAGTGACCTACGAGCAGTACTTC,CASSLGQGVTYEQYF
TRBV5-1,-,-,TRBJ1-5,TGCGCCAGCAGCTTGGGATCGTCGCCCCAGCATTTT,CASSLGSSPQHF
TRBV29-1,-,-,TRBJ1-1,TGCAGCGTTGAAGAATTAGAATTCACTGAAGCTTTCTTT,CSVEELEFTEAFF
TRBV9,-,once,TRBJ2-3,TGTGCCAGCAGCGTAGGTAGCAGCACAGATACGCAGTATTTT,CASSVGSSTDTQYF
TRBV27,-,-,TRBJ1-2,TGTGCCAGCAGTTTATTGGGGACAACTAACTATGGCTACACCTTC,CASSLLGTTNYGYTF
TRBV7-2,-,-,TRBJ2-1,TGTGCCAGCAGCTTAACGTTACTCGACAATGAGCAGTTCTTC,CASSLTLLDNEQFF
TRBV19,-,-,TRBJ2-3,TGTGCCAGTAGTACCCTGTTGTCAGATACGCAGTATTTT,CASSTLLSDTQYF
TRBV6-5,-,-,TRBJ1-2,TGTGCCAGCAGTTACTCAGGGGGGAAGGGCTACACCTTC,CASSYSGGKGYTF
TRBV27,TRBD1,-,TRBJ2-1,TGTGCCAGCGGGGACAGCTCCTACAATGAGCAGTTCTTC,CASGDSSYNEQFF
TRBV19,-,-,TRBJ1-1,TGTGCCAGTAGTCGGGACGGGTGGGGTACTGAAGCTTTCTTT,CASSRDGWGTEAFF